This TCR beta chain comes out of a study of T cell responses to AZD1222 COVID-19 vaccine listed by TCRdb under 2021. The study in broad terms: AZD1222 recipients whose second dose came at about 4 weeks and those whose second dose came at about 12 weeks were combined into one group, since spike-specific TCR depth and breadth did not differ between the two schedules. TCR sequencing covered 230 or so trial participants: 207 given two doses of AZD1222 and around 26 given two doses of MenACWY control vaccine. Trial participants were enrolled into age subgroups of 18-55, 56-69 and 70-plus years, which contained about 150, 27 and 61 TCR-sequenced participants, respectively. Study-level results and caveats: Vaccine-associated CD4 TCRs spanned the whole spike protein, with dominant responses in regions 160-218 and 743-854. Participants were mostly white British, with more females than males. The authors suggested clonal diversity may have been underestimated. Because no day 14 peak-response samples were available, the repertoires could be characterized only after the peak T cell response. Only six AZD1222 recipients were SARS-CoV-2 seropositive at baseline, limiting conclusions about previously exposed vaccinees. In the small 56-69-year group, the increase in depth fell short of significance, most likely because of low power. Reportedly, almost half of the unique spike-specific TCRs recognized epitopes lying outside the regions that are mutated in the B.1.351 and B.1.1.7 variants. Spike-specific TCR breadth and depth rose significantly after two AZD1222 doses compared with day 0 and with MenACWY recipients.

The CDR3 goes from the cysteine to the phenylalanine over 14 residues. Of all the DNA, just the CDR3 is kept, 42 bases in frame from base 1. Notes on this clone: Its antigen remains unidentified. Within one base of it there is no much larger clone, and no base qualities were kept.

The CDR3 regions of human TCRbeta chains were analyzed by immunosequencing. The authors' analysis ran thus. TCRs in the repertoires were matched against a reference library of SARS-CoV-2-specific TCRs that had been generated with the MIRA antigen-specificity platform. Breadth was defined as the fraction of unique TCRs that were SARS-CoV-2-associated, and depth was defined as the fraction of total T cells that were SARS-CoV-2-associated. Each spike-specific TCR was assigned to its reactive spike region and to a CD4 or CD8 class using the MIRA data. Log10-transformed breadth and depth values were compared by one-way ANOVA with Sidak's multiple comparisons tests. Here the immuneACCESS table is served through TCRdb, limited to in-frame sequences with V and J called. Missing clones are a known gap in these copies; in checked studies unresolved V genes cover under half, and the rest lacks a known reason. The DNA was the basis for D and trimming; V, J and clone size are from that table. This sample holds more than 60,000 clones; more than 85% were observed only once. Of the sample, 17% falls within the top ten clones.

The time point label here, explained by the study, means: baseline before first vaccination. Vaccinee samples came from UK trials COV001 and COV002, including a single-blind randomized controlled phase 2/3 trial of AZD1222 (ChAdOx1 nCoV-19) in healthy adults. Trial participant PBMC samples were collected at day 0 and day 28 after the second dose for TCRbeta chain sequencing. The sequence derives from an adult in good health. This chain is built from TRBV21-1 and TRBJ2-4; the D call of TRBD2 is as the table states it, not checked on the DNA. TRBV21-1 corresponds to a pseudogene. The sample consisted of peripheral blood, taken on day 0 of AZD1222 vaccination. The CDR3 region has the sequence CAGPGAGTKNIQYF. The nucleotides are TGTGCCGGCCCCGGGGCGGGAACCAAAAACATTCAGTACTTC.